This T cell receptor (beta chain) was sequenced during a study of naive and memory T cell subsets. About this clonotype: Its antigen is undetermined.

An equimolar mix of two oligonucleotides served as the beta constant-region primer for TRBC1 and TRBC2. TCRdb ran MiXCR on the UMI-ligation and nested PCR reads and lists one entry per CDR3 protein. The profile shows some 150,000 distinct CDR3 sequences, approximately 15% of them singletons. This CDR3 is 15 amino acids long. V was trimmed by 2 bases and J by 3 bases, leaving 11 bases between them. CDR1 SGHVS and CDR2 FQNEAQ come from the germline V gene. The study's findings and limits: Possibly reflecting memory cells re-expressing CD45RA, a few larger clonotypes occurred in naive repertoires, especially CD8. Over 95% of naive TCR sequences appeared only once after error correction, unlike memory subsets.

The TCR originated in a human donor in good health. V usage is TRBV7-8 and J usage is TRBJ1-5, with a tentative D call TRBD1 (5 bases). Sequenced sample: naive CD4+ T cells from blood. The DNA of the CDR3 is TGTGCCAGCAGCTTAATGGGGGAGGTCAATCAGCCCCAGCATTTT. It specifies CASSLMGEVNQPQHF. The full variable domain, completed using reference TRBV7-8 and TRBJ1-5, is GAGVSQSPRYKVAKRGQDVALRCDPISGHVSLFWYQQALGQGPEFLTYFQNEAQLDKSGLPSDRFFAERPEGSVSTLKIQRTQQEDSAVYLCASSLMGEVNQPQHFGDGTRLSIL.